This TCR beta chain appears in the sequencing data of a study of T cells of healthy individuals. Germline assignment: CDR1 SGHRS and CDR2 YFSETQ. This CDR3 has 13 amino acids. V was shortened by 0 bases and J by 6 bases, with 10 bases between the two germline ends. One entry per CDR3 protein results from TCRdb running MiXCR on the 5' RACE reads. In the table there are fewer than 70,000 distinct CDR3 sequences, 14% to 15% of which are singletons. There are many counts of this clonotype. This sequence was found in a human donor in good health. The chain combines TRBV5-1 with TRBJ2-7; no clear D. The CDR3 is CASSLAGTREQYF. DNA of the CDR3: TGCGCCAGCAGCTTGGCCGGTACTCGCGAGCAGTACTTC.